This record covers a single T cell receptor beta chain. Its matching antigen is unknown. Unstimulated Tregs (CD4+CD25+CD127-) and CD4+CD25- non-Tregs were sorted from PBMCs. Generated by immunoSEQ multiplex PCR, the TCRdb table keeps only in-frame clones and is missing some. The sample carries 75,000 to 100,000 clones, approximately 94% recorded once. The sample belongs to a study of Tregs in tolerant kidney transplant recipients. Study outcomes and limitations: Findings come from small patient numbers and require larger validation.

The sequenced material came from CD8+ T cells from blood. This receptor was identified in a human donor in good health.

The chain's CDR3 is CASSFVLAGDPPLDNEQFF. The CDR3 DNA reads as TGTGCCAGCAGCTTCGTGCTAGCGGGAGACCCCCCCCTAGACAATGAGCAGTTCTTC. The rearrangement joins TRBV7-9 to TRBJ2-1; 10 bases are shared with TRBD2. The V segment lost 3 bases and the J segment 5 bases; nucleotides outside the gene matches: 16. The CDR3 sequence is 19 residues long. The germline gives CDR1 SEHNR, CDR2 FQNEAQ (reference sequence).